This TCR beta chain originates from a study of graft-versus-host responses after intestinal transplantation. From germline, CDR1 is SGHDT and CDR2 YYEEEE. This CDR3 has 13 amino acids. V dropped 2 bases and J dropped 3 bases, with 5 bases sitting between them. Measured with immunoSEQ multiplex PCR; TCRdb has only the in-frame clones, and not every one. The sample lists several thousand clones, just under 25% occurring once. Remarks on this clone: This same CDR3 is encoded by further DNA sequences in the sample.

This sequence joins TRBV5-6 and TRBJ2-2; D remains ambiguous. The receptor was derived from a human patient who was an organ donor for intestinal transplantation. Here the sequenced sample was alloreactive CD4+ T cells from a mixed lymphocyte reaction culture, taken before transplantation. Indicated subset: CFSE-low proliferating T cells sorted from roughly six-day pre-transplant mixed lymphocyte reaction (GvH or HvG direction). The CDR3 coding sequence is TGTGCCAGCAGCTTCGTTGACACCGGGGAGCTGTTTTTT. Its translation is CASSFVDTGELFF.